This entry describes one T cell receptor beta chain. Its target is not known. TCRdb re-called the multiplex PCR reads with MiXCR, one entry per CDR3 protein. Counted here are 60,000 to 65,000 distinct CDR3 sequences, less than 75% occurring once; the ten biggest clones make up approximately 19%. The data derive from a study of breast tumors, draining lymph nodes, adjacent tissues. General observations from the study: Luminal-like breast cancer showed significantly greater tumor-nontumor repertoire similarity than basal-like breast cancer did. Tumors had less TCR diversity than lymph nodes, more than nontumor tissue.

The sequence derives from a female donor with breast cancer. Some clones in this sample may be carry-over from other donors' samples. Material: breast tumor tissue.

In DNA, the CDR3 is TGTGCCAGCAGCTCCGATCGAGGTCAGCCCCAGCATTTT. Protein: CASSSDRGQPQHF. The genes are TRBV11-1 and TRBJ1-5, with D uncertain. V was trimmed by 4 bases and J by 6 bases, leaving 10 bases between them. Germline V gives CDR1 SGHAT, CDR2 FQDESV (reference sequence). This CDR3 comprises 13 residues.